The T cell receptor (beta chain) under discussion was sequenced for a study of blood T cell repertoires in COVID-19 (TCRdb year 2020). Regarding the complete study: Samples from collaborators originated in the United States, Italy and Spain and spanned both the acute and convalescent phases of COVID-19. The prospective study material was composed of cDNA or gDNA derived from T cells, B-cell-depleted T cells, or PBMCs. Subjects who had been exposed to COVID-19, were actively infected with it, or had recovered from it provided the deeply sampled blood TCRbeta repertoires that made up the dataset. A freely available public database, intended as a resource for researchers studying the immune response to SARS-CoV-2, is where the repertoires were released. The samples were drawn from two sources: the first 160 participants of the ongoing ImmuneRACE study, and 1,254 subjects contributed by 6 global collaborators. Nearly every sample came with metadata listing a de-identified subject ID, COVID-19 status, age in years and sex. HLA class I and class II types, where available, came from metadata supplied by the sample provider rather than from assay-based typing. General study outcomes and caveats: The amount of clinical and demographic metadata varied by source and participant and was provided uncurated.

In Seattle, one collaborating source enrolled patients while the infection was active and tracked those patients longitudinally over the course of disease. Each collaborating institution followed its own protocols to collect whole blood in K2EDTA tubes. Collaborator samples were shipped for TCRbeta analysis as frozen whole blood, isolated PBMCs, or DNA extracted from either sample type. As regards this clone: There is no known antigen for this receptor. The record has no base qualities; no much larger clone is one base away.

The immunoSEQ Assay, a bias-controlled multiplex PCR, was used to amplify TCRbeta CDR3 regions from genomic DNA. Per the original workflow: The number of nucleated cells in each sample was estimated from the amplification of reference gene primers within the assay. Sequence reads were collapsed and filtered to measure the absolute abundance of every unique TCRbeta CDR3 rearrangement. Productive Simpson clonality was computed per sample as the square root of Simpson's diversity index over productive rearrangements. TCRdb mirrors the immuneACCESS table, restricted to in-frame sequences. Some clones are absent from its copies; in checked studies, under half trace to an unresolved V gene, and the reason for the others is unknown. V, J and clone size are those of that table, while D and trimming were read from the DNA. For this sample the table gives about 130,000 clones, of which 74% were detected only once. The top ten hold around 6% of the sample.

The CDR3, cysteine through phenylalanine, is 13 amino acids long. CDR3 DNA only is kept here, 39 bases in frame from base 1. The V and J ends are trimmed by 7 bases and 4 bases, leaving 11 bases between them. CDR1 and CDR2, looked up from the germline V gene (reference sequence), are MNHNY and SVGAGI. The receptor comes from an elderly man with COVID-19, enrolled during active disease. Recombination joined TRBV6-6 with TRBJ2-1; 5 matching bases give a weak D call of TRBD1. Sequencing was done on a sample of peripheral blood. The CDR3: CASKQPGYNEQFF. The DNA sequence is TGTGCCAGCAAACAGCCAGGGTACAATGAGCAGTTCTTC.